Listed below are T cell receptor beta chains from one sample, sequenced in a study of T-cell reconstitution after alpha-beta-depleted transplantation in children. MiXCR, applied by TCRdb to the PCR reads, yields one record per CDR3 protein. Seen here are about 900,000 distinct CDR3 sequences, about 31% observed once, and the top ten hold under 30%. Specimen: PBMCs, mostly from graft donor cells, collected 360 days after TCRalphabeta/CD19-depleted stem cell transplant. These receptors originate from a boy in the first two years of life who had a stem cell transplant for SCID, so the T cells may come from the graft donor. CDR3s include the opening cysteine and the closing phenylalanine or tryptophan. A D gene is named only where the DNA matches it firmly. Size is omitted from some rows. Given values are once, few, many or a class for expanded clones.

CDR3nt: TGCGCCAGCAGCCAGATACTAGCGGGGGCACAAGAGACCCAGTACTTC
CDR3aa: CASSQILAGAQETQYF
v_gene: TRBV5-1
j_gene: TRBJ2-5
d_gene: TRBD2
abundance: NA

CDR3nt: TGCAGTGCTACCCGGATAGCGGGGAGGAGGGGTACGCAGTATTTT
CDR3aa: CSATRIAGRRGTQYF
v_gene: TRBV20-1
j_gene: TRBJ2-3
d_gene: TRBD2
abundance: NA

CDR3nt: TGCAGTGCTAGAGCTGGGACAGGGGGCCTCGAGCAGTACTTC
CDR3aa: CSARAGTGGLEQYF
v_gene: TRBV20-1
j_gene: TRBJ2-7
d_gene: TRBD1
abundance: few

CDR3nt: TGCGCCAGCAGCTATGGCGGGGGGCCGAGCACAGATACGCAGTATTTT
CDR3aa: CASSYGGGPSTDTQYF
v_gene: TRBV5-1
j_gene: TRBJ2-3
d_gene: TRBD2
abundance: NA

CDR3nt: TGCAGTGCTAGAGAGCGGGCCCTCAATCAGCCCCAGCATTTT
CDR3aa: CSARERALNQPQHF
v_gene: TRBV20-1
j_gene: TRBJ1-5
d_gene: NA
abundance: few

CDR3nt: TGTGCCAGCAGCCACAGGGAGTCTGGGGCCAACGTCCTGACTTTC
CDR3aa: CASSHRESGANVLTF
v_gene: TRBV6-1
j_gene: TRBJ2-6
d_gene: NA
abundance: NA

CDR3nt: TGTGCCAGCAGACGAGGAGGCGGTGTGAGGTCGTACTTC
CDR3aa: CASRRGGGVRSYF
v_gene: TRBV28
j_gene: TRBJ2-5
d_gene: NA
abundance: NA

CDR3nt: TGTGCCAGCAGGCCCAGGGGACATGGAACTGAAGCTTTCTTT
CDR3aa: CASRPRGHGTEAFF
v_gene: TRBV12-3/TRBV12-4
j_gene: TRBJ1-1
d_gene: NA
abundance: NA

CDR3nt: TGTGCCAGCACCACCGACTATTCAGATACGCAGTATTTT
CDR3aa: CASTTDYSDTQYF
v_gene: TRBV12-3/TRBV12-4
j_gene: TRBJ2-3
d_gene: NA
abundance: NA

CDR3nt: TGTGGCGGGGGAATCCAAACAGATACGCAGTATTTT
CDR3aa: CGGGIQTDTQYF
v_gene: TRBV30
j_gene: TRBJ2-3
d_gene: TRBD2
abundance: once

CDR3nt: TGCAGTGCCCCTGCGGGGGGGATAGTACGGTACAATGAGCAGTTCTTC
CDR3aa: CSAPAGGIVRYNEQFF
v_gene: TRBV20-1
j_gene: TRBJ2-1
d_gene: TRBD2
abundance: NA

CDR3nt: TGTGCCAGCAGTTTCACCGGGACAGGGGGCTACGAGCAGTACTTC
CDR3aa: CASSFTGTGGYEQYF
v_gene: TRBV27
j_gene: TRBJ2-7
d_gene: TRBD1
abundance: NA

CDR3nt: TGTGCCAGCAGCCGGAACACAGGGGTGGAGACCCAGTACTTC
CDR3aa: CASSRNTGVETQYF
v_gene: TRBV4-2
j_gene: TRBJ2-5
d_gene: TRBD1
abundance: many

CDR3nt: TGTGCCAGCCTGATGAGGCAGGGGGCCCCCAGCCGGGAGCTGTTTTTT
CDR3aa: CASLMRQGAPSRELFF
v_gene: TRBV6-2/TRBV6-3
j_gene: TRBJ2-2
d_gene: TRBD1
abundance: NA

CDR3nt: TGCGCCAGCAGCCACGGACGCTACTGGACTAGCGGGGATCGTCGGCAGTTCTTC
CDR3aa: CASSHGRYWTSGDRRQFF
v_gene: TRBV5-1
j_gene: TRBJ2-1
d_gene: TRBD2
abundance: few

CDR3nt: TGTGCCAGCAGCTTACCTCAAGGCCAGCCCCAGCATTTT
CDR3aa: CASSLPQGQPQHF
v_gene: TRBV7-9
j_gene: TRBJ1-5
d_gene: NA
abundance: NA

CDR3nt: TGTGCCAGTAGTACTCTGGACAGGATCTCATACAATGAGCAGTTCTTC
CDR3aa: CASSTLDRISYNEQFF
v_gene: TRBV19
j_gene: TRBJ2-1
d_gene: TRBD1
abundance: few

CDR3nt: TGTGCCAGCAGCTTCAGCCGACAGCGGGACAGGGGATCCACTGAAGCTTTCTTT
CDR3aa: CASSFSRQRDRGSTEAFF
v_gene: TRBV11-1
j_gene: TRBJ1-1
d_gene: TRBD1
abundance: few

CDR3nt: TGCAGCGTCGTCGACAGGGGGGGGCACAATGAGCAGTTCTTC
CDR3aa: CSVVDRGGHNEQFF
v_gene: TRBV29-1
j_gene: TRBJ2-1
d_gene: TRBD1
abundance: NA

CDR3nt: TGCAGTGCTAGAGATGTCGGACAGGGCACAGATACGCAGTATTTT
CDR3aa: CSARDVGQGTDTQYF
v_gene: TRBV20-1
j_gene: TRBJ2-3
d_gene: TRBD1
abundance: few

CDR3nt: TGTGCCAGCAGTTTGGGACCAGCTAGAGGCTACACCTTC
CDR3aa: CASSLGPARGYTF
v_gene: TRBV28
j_gene: TRBJ1-2
d_gene: NA
abundance: NA

CDR3nt: TGTGCCAGCAGTGAATATCTGAAGAACACTGAAGCTTTCTTT
CDR3aa: CASSEYLKNTEAFF
v_gene: TRBV6-1
j_gene: TRBJ1-1
d_gene: NA
abundance: few

CDR3nt: TGTGCCAGCAGTTTCACCACAAACACCGGGGAGCTGTTTTTT
CDR3aa: CASSFTTNTGELFF
v_gene: TRBV27
j_gene: TRBJ2-2
d_gene: NA
abundance: NA

CDR3nt: TGTGCCAGCAGCGCACAGGGAAGACACACAGATACGCAGTATTTT
CDR3aa: CASSAQGRHTDTQYF
v_gene: TRBV9
j_gene: TRBJ2-3
d_gene: NA
abundance: NA

CDR3nt: TGTGCCAGCAGTGAGCATGTGGTGTGGGAGACCCAGTACTTC
CDR3aa: CASSEHVVWETQYF
v_gene: TRBV7-2
j_gene: TRBJ2-5
d_gene: NA
abundance: NA

CDR3nt: TGTGCCAGGGCTAACACTGAAGCTTTCTTT
CDR3aa: CARANTEAFF
v_gene: TRBV27
j_gene: TRBJ1-1
d_gene: NA
abundance: NA

CDR3nt: TGTGCCAGCACTCGCCGTAGGACTGAAGCTTTCTTT
CDR3aa: CASTRRRTEAFF
v_gene: TRBV28
j_gene: TRBJ1-1
d_gene: NA
abundance: few

CDR3nt: TGCGCCAGCGGGAACCCCCCGATGGTGCAGTATTTT
CDR3aa: CASGNPPMVQYF
v_gene: TRBV5-1
j_gene: TRBJ2-3
d_gene: NA
abundance: NA

CDR3nt: TGTGCCAGCAGCTTGGGACAGAGCGTTTCCTACGAGCAGTACTTC
CDR3aa: CASSLGQSVSYEQYF
v_gene: TRBV5-6
j_gene: TRBJ2-7
d_gene: NA
abundance: NA

CDR3nt: TGTGCCAGCAGCCGCCAGCAGGGCGTCGCGTACTTC
CDR3aa: CASSRQQGVAYF
v_gene: TRBV6-5
j_gene: TRBJ1-2
d_gene: NA
abundance: once

CDR3nt: TGTGCCAGTAGTACACGACAGGTTTCTTCTGAAGCTTTCTTT
CDR3aa: CASSTRQVSSEAFF
v_gene: TRBV19
j_gene: TRBJ1-1
d_gene: NA
abundance: NA

CDR3nt: TGTGCCAGCAGCTTAGCCCCAGGCCTTCTATCCTACGAGCAGTACTTC
CDR3aa: CASSLAPGLLSYEQYF
v_gene: TRBV11-2
j_gene: TRBJ2-7
d_gene: NA
abundance: few

CDR3nt: TGTGCCAGCTCTTGGAGGAGCCCCACCGGGGAGCTGTTTTTT
CDR3aa: CASSWRSPTGELFF
v_gene: TRBV12-3/TRBV12-4
j_gene: TRBJ2-2
d_gene: NA
abundance: NA

CDR3nt: TGTGCCAGCAGCTTAGGGTACGGGGGACGGGGTGATACGCAGTATTTT
CDR3aa: CASSLGYGGRGDTQYF
v_gene: TRBV7-3
j_gene: TRBJ2-3
d_gene: NA
abundance: NA

CDR3nt: TGCGCCAGCAGCTTGGCCGGACAGCCCTTGGGGAACACCGGGGAGCTGTTTTTT
CDR3aa: CASSLAGQPLGNTGELFF
v_gene: TRBV5-1
j_gene: TRBJ2-2
d_gene: NA
abundance: NA

CDR3nt: TGCGCCAGCAGCCAAGAAGGAGGGCAGGGGGCTTGGGGCTACACCTTC
CDR3aa: CASSQEGGQGAWGYTF
v_gene: TRBV4-3
j_gene: TRBJ1-2
d_gene: TRBD1
abundance: NA

CDR3nt: TGCGCCAGCAGCCAAGGGCCTGCGGGGAAGGAGCAGTTCTTC
CDR3aa: CASSQGPAGKEQFF
v_gene: TRBV4-1
j_gene: TRBJ2-1
d_gene: NA
abundance: few

CDR3nt: TGCAGTGCCAAGACTAGCGGGGGTGGAAACATTCAGTACTTC
CDR3aa: CSAKTSGGGNIQYF
v_gene: TRBV20-1
j_gene: TRBJ2-4
d_gene: TRBD2
abundance: few

CDR3nt: TGTGCCAGTAGTCCCCGGGGACAGTATCTTTCCTACGAGCAGTACTTC
CDR3aa: CASSPRGQYLSYEQYF
v_gene: TRBV19
j_gene: TRBJ2-7
d_gene: TRBD1
abundance: once

CDR3nt: TGCAGTGCTAGCCAGGGACTGTATAGCAATCAGCCCCAGCATTTT
CDR3aa: CSASQGLYSNQPQHF
v_gene: TRBV20-1
j_gene: TRBJ1-5
d_gene: NA
abundance: NA

CDR3nt: TGTGCCACCAGCAGACAGGGAATTAACTATGGCTACACCTTC
CDR3aa: CATSRQGINYGYTF
v_gene: TRBV15
j_gene: TRBJ1-2
d_gene: NA
abundance: few

CDR3nt: TGCAGTTGGACTCAACAAGAGACCCAGTACTTC
CDR3aa: CSWTQQETQYF
v_gene: TRBV20-1
j_gene: TRBJ2-5
d_gene: NA
abundance: NA

CDR3nt: TGCAGTGCTGATCCCGGGACCTCCGGACTAAGGGAGCAGTTCTTC
CDR3aa: CSADPGTSGLREQFF
v_gene: TRBV20-1
j_gene: TRBJ2-1
d_gene: NA
abundance: few

CDR3nt: TGTGCCAGCAGCCCCCTTGGGTCCTCCTACAATGAGCAGTTCTTC
CDR3aa: CASSPLGSSYNEQFF
v_gene: TRBV7-9
j_gene: TRBJ2-1
d_gene: NA
abundance: many